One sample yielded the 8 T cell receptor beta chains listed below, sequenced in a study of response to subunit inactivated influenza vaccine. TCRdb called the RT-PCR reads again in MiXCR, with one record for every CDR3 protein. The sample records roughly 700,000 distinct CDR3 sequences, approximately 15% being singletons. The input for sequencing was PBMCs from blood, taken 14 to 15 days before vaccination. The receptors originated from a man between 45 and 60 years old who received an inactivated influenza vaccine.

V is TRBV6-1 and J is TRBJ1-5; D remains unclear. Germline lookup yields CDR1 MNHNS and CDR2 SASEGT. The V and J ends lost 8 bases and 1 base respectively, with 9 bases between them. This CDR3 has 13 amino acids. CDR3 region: CASGFGSNQPQHF. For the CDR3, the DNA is TGTGCCAGCGGGTTTGGGAGCAATCAGCCCCAGCATTTT.

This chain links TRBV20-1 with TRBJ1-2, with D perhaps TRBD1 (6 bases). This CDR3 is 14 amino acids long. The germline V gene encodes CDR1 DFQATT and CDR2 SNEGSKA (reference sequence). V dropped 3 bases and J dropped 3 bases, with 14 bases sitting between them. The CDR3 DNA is TGCAGTGCTAGGGTGGAGGGGGACTACTATGGCTACACCTTC. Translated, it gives CSARVEGDYYGYTF.

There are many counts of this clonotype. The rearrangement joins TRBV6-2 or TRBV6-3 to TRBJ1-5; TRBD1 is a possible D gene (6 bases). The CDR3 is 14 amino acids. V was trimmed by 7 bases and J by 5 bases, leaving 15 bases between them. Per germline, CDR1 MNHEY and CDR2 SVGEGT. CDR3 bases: TGTGCCAGCACCCGGGCAGGGGATCATCAGCCCCAGCATTTT. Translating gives CASTRAGDHQPQHF.

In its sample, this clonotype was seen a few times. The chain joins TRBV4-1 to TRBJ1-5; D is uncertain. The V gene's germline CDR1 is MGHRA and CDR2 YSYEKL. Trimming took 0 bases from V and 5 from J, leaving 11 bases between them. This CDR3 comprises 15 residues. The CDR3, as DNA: TGCGCCAGCAGCCAAGATCTTGACTCCTATCAGCCCCAGCATTTT. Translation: CASSQDLDSYQPQHF.

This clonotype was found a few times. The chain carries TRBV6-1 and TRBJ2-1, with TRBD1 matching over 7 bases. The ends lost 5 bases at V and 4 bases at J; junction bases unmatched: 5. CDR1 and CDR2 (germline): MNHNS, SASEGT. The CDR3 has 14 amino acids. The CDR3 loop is CASSLRQGYNEQFF. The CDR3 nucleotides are TGTGCCAGCAGTCTCCGACAGGGTTACAATGAGCAGTTCTTC.

CDR3 DNA: TGCGCCAGCAGCCAAGACAGGGGTCGACTCGTGGCCTACAATGAGCAGTTCTTC. Translation gives CASSQDRGRLVAYNEQFF. The chain has TRBV4-3 and TRBJ2-1, with a weak D call TRBD1 (6 bases). The CDR3 loop spans 18 amino acids. The V gene lost 0 bases and the J gene lost 2 bases, with 17 bases spanning the gap. The V gene's germline CDR1 is LGHNA and CDR2 YSLEER.

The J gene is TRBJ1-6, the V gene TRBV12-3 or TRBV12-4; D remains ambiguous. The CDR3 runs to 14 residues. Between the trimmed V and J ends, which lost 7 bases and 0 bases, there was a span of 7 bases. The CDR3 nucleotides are TGTGCCAGCACTAGGAGCTCCTATAATTCACCCCTCCACTTT. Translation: CASTRSSYNSPLHF.

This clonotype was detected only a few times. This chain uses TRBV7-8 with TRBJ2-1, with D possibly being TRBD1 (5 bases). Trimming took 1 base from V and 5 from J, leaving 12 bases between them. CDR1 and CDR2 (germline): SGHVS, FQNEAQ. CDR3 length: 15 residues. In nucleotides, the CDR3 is TGTGCCAGCAGCTTAGGGGCAGGGTTCCACAATGAGCAGTTCTTC. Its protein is CASSLGAGFHNEQFF.